Following are 26 T cell receptor beta chains from one sample sequenced in a study of regulatory T cells in long-lasting Graves disease. Arm-PCR of CDR3 regions with iRepertoire HTBI primers generated TCR beta libraries. TCRdb ran MiXCR on the multiplex PCR reads and lists one entry per CDR3 protein. The sample holds 300,000 to 400,000 distinct CDR3 sequences, less than 20% seen once. Noted time point: newly diagnosed GD, antithyroid drugs for less than 3 months. Researchers made the TCR library from RNA that was extracted from PBMCs. Sequences were derived from peripheral blood mononuclear cells (PBMCs), sampled at new diagnosis, from a patient treated with antithyroid drugs. All receptors come from a female donor with Graves disease.

This clonotype was recorded at least ten times. The CDR3 sequence: CASSLDYPSGFYNEQFF. CDR3 sequence (DNA): TGTGCCAGCAGCTTAGATTACCCTAGCGGGTTCTACAATGAGCAGTTCTTC. J is TRBJ2-1 and V is TRBV7-2; 8 bases are shared with TRBD2. Germline V gene data show CDR1 as SGHTA and CDR2 as FQGNSA. There are 17 residues in the CDR3. V was clipped by 1 base and J by 3 bases; unmatched bases: 8.

This clonotype was counted ten times or more. J is TRBJ1-2 and V is TRBV20-1; 10 bases align to TRBD1. Germline values: CDR1 DFQATT, CDR2 SNEGSKA (reference sequence). V shed 2 bases and J 4 bases; nucleotides not matched to a gene: 7. CDR3 length: 15 residues. The CDR3 DNA follows: TGCAGTGCTAGAACGACAGGGGGCGCTTTCTATGGCTACACCTTC. It translates to CSARTTGGAFYGYTF.

The chain is built from TRBV27 and TRBJ2-2; the D gene is possibly TRBD2 (6 bases). Per the germline V gene, CDR1 is MNHEY and CDR2 is SMNVEV (reference sequence). Trimming left V 5 bases short and J 5 bases short, with 18 bases between. The CDR3 extends over 16 amino acids. The DNA for the CDR3 is TGTGCCAGCAGTCCCCGGGACGCCGGGAGTACCGGGGAGCTGTTTTTT. Translation gives CASSPRDAGSTGELFF.

The table lists this clonotype with many counts. The V call is TRBV3-1, the J call TRBJ1-5; possibly TRBD1 for D (6 bases). This CDR3 is built from 14 residues. Germline CDR1 reads LGHDT; CDR2 reads YNNKEL (reference sequence). V lost 1 base and J 9 bases, leaving 13 bases between the germline ends. The CDR3 nucleotides read TGTGCCAGCAGCCAAGGACAGGTAGCAAGGCCCCAGCATTTT. Amino acid sequence: CASSQGQVARPQHF.

This chain connects TRBV9 to TRBJ1-2; D gene unclear. The CDR3 runs 21 residues. Per germline, CDR1 SGDLS and CDR2 YYNGEE. Between the trimmed V and J ends, which lost 3 bases and 2 bases, there was a span of 32 bases. CDR3 bases: TGTGCCAGCAGCGGCCGACAAGCCCTGAAATCCACTCTAACCTTAAACTATGGCTACACCTTC. It encodes CASSGRQALKSTLTLNYGYTF.

Ten or more counts support this clonotype. The chain links TRBV7-8 to TRBJ2-5; 11 bases line up with TRBD2. The germline gives CDR1 SGHVS, CDR2 FQNEAQ. The length of the CDR3 is 17 residues. The junction had 3 bases not matched to a gene; V was cut back by 0 bases and J by 0 bases. The CDR3: CASSLATSGTYQETQYF. As DNA, the CDR3 is TGTGCCAGCAGCTTAGCGACTAGCGGGACGTACCAAGAGACCCAGTACTTC.

The table lists this clonotype with many counts. V and J are TRBV20-1 and TRBJ2-1, with TRBD2 matching 12 bases. Germline V gene lookup returns CDR1 DFQATT and CDR2 SNEGSKA (reference sequence). The J segment lost 4 bases and the V segment lost 3 bases, leaving 4 bases of the junction unmatched. The CDR3 length is 15 residues. The CDR3 protein is CSARELAGGYNEQFF. The CDR3 bases are TGCAGTGCTAGGGAACTAGCGGGAGGATACAATGAGCAGTTCTTC.

At least ten counts were recorded for this clonotype. The V call is TRBV12-3 or TRBV12-4, the J call TRBJ1-2, with 7 nucleotides matching TRBD1. This CDR3 region has 11 residues. V lost 7 bases, J lost 8 bases, and 4 bases stayed unmatched. CDR3 coding DNA: TGTGCCAGCACGCAGGGGGGGGGCTACACCTTC. It encodes CASTQGGGYTF.

This clonotype was seen at least ten times. The V call is TRBV12-3 or TRBV12-4, the J call TRBJ2-4; D not resolved. This CDR3 comprises 16 residues. Trimming cost V 2 bases and J 0 bases, with 11 bases left between them. The CDR3 here is CASSLRAWQAKNIQYF. CDR3 coding DNA: TGTGCCAGCAGTTTAAGGGCATGGCAAGCCAAAAACATTCAGTACTTC.

This clonotype appeared many times. The gene calls are TRBV27 and TRBJ2-1; no clear D gene. CDR3 length equals 14 residues. V lost 3 bases and J 3 bases, leaving 9 bases between the germline ends. Germline-derived CDR1 and CDR2 are MNHEY and SMNVEV (reference sequence). CDR3 in amino acids: CASSFGVHYNEQFF. CDR3 bases: TGTGCCAGCAGTTTTGGGGTTCACTACAATGAGCAGTTCTTC.

This clonotype was observed many times. This chain links TRBV10-3 with TRBJ2-7; TRBD2 might be the D (6 bases). Between the trimmed V and J ends, which lost 6 bases and 0 bases, there was a span of 12 bases. Germline CDR1 is ENHRY and CDR2 is SYGVKD. The CDR3 runs to 14 residues. In DNA, the CDR3 is TGTGCCATCAGGTCGGCCGGGAGCTCCTACGAGCAGTACTTC. It translates to CAIRSAGSSYEQYF.

This clonotype was found many times. The gene calls are TRBV11-2 and TRBJ1-1; no clear D. The CDR3 consists of 13 residues. V was cut by 2 bases and J by 1 base, with 5 bases left in between. The germline V gene has CDR1 SGHAT and CDR2 FQNNGV. CDR3 bases: TGTGCCAGCAGCTTACGGCCGAACACTGAAGCTTTCTTT. Protein sequence: CASSLRPNTEAFF. Supplemented by reference TRBV11-2 and TRBJ1-1, the full variable domain reads EAGVAQSPRYKIIEKRQSVAFWCNPISGHATLYWYQQILGQGPKLLIQFQNNGVVDDSQLPKDRFSAERLKGVDSTLKIQPAKLEDSAVYLCASSLRPNTEAFFGQGTRLTVV.

This clonotype came up many times. The chain uses TRBV11-2 and TRBJ2-3, with 11 bases matching TRBD2. CDR3 size: 16 residues. V trimming: 4 bases; J trimming: 4 bases; junction bases outside the gene matches: 7. Per germline, CDR1 SGHAT and CDR2 FQNNGV. The chain's CDR3 is CASSSRLAGNSDTQYF. CDR3 in DNA: TGTGCCAGCAGCTCTAGACTAGCGGGGAATTCAGATACGCAGTATTTT.

This clonotype appeared many times. The chain is built from TRBV24-1 and TRBJ2-1; 11 bases fit TRBD2. The germline V gene has CDR1 KGHDR and CDR2 SFDVKD. CDR3 length: 15 amino acids. The V and J ends lost 3 bases and 10 bases, in that order; junction bases with no gene match: 7. CDR3 amino acids: CATSDQIAGGEEQFF. The CDR3 coding sequence is TGTGCCACCAGTGATCAGATAGCGGGGGGGGAAGAGCAGTTCTTC.

The chain has TRBV3-1 and TRBJ2-5; no reliable D call. Trimming shortened V by 0 bases and J by 2 bases, and 7 bases separated the two germline ends. Per germline, CDR1 LGHDT and CDR2 YNNKEL (reference sequence). The CDR3 consists of 14 residues. CDR3 in amino acids: CASSQEYEQETQYF. The CDR3 DNA reads TGTGCCAGCAGCCAAGAATACGAACAAGAGACCCAGTACTTC.

This clonotype was counted a few times. CDR3 region: CSVEAGGYPDTQYF. The CDR3 region has the DNA TGCAGCGTTGAAGCGGGAGGCTACCCAGATACGCAGTATTTT. The chain joins TRBV29-1 to TRBJ2-3; 7 bases agree with TRBD2. CDR1 and CDR2 (germline): SQVTM, ANQGSEA. The CDR3 runs to 14 residues. V shed 1 base, J shed 4 bases, and the junction held 5 bases outside the gene matches.

As for this clonotype: Just one base apart from a much larger clone, this may be a read error. The chain combines TRBV12-3 or TRBV12-4 with TRBJ2-3; D is perhaps TRBD1 (5 bases). V dropped 10 bases and J dropped 0 bases, with 20 bases sitting between them. This CDR3 contains 16 residues. CDR3 protein: CAITSIQAGSTDTQYF. CDR3 nucleotide sequence: TGTGCCATTACAAGCATACAAGCAGGGAGCACAGATACGCAGTATTTT.

This clonotype was detected only a few times. Mismatch with germline at one junction end may stem from a read error. The chain carries TRBV5-1 and TRBJ2-3, with D possibly being TRBD1 (5 bases). CDR1 is SGHRS and CDR2 is YFSETQ in the germline V gene. This CDR3 has 16 amino acids. The CDR3 coding sequence is TGCGCCAGCAGCTTCGAAGGGGCCAGCACCACAGATGCGCAGTATTTT. It codes for CASSFEGASTTDAQYF.

This clonotype was seen ten or more times. This sequence joins TRBV2 and TRBJ1-5, with D possibly matching TRBD1 (6 bases). The CDR3 runs 15 residues. Germline CDR1 and CDR2: SNHLY and FYNNEI. Trimming removed 0 bases at V and 3 bases at J, with 9 bases between. The CDR3 is CASSEAGGSNQPQHF. The CDR3 bases are TGTGCCAGCAGTGAAGCAGGGGGGTCCAATCAGCCCCAGCATTTT.

This clonotype was observed many times. The rearrangement uses TRBV28 and TRBJ1-1, with 7 bases identical to TRBD1. Germline CDR1 is MDHEN and CDR2 is SYDVKM. The CDR3 consists of 16 residues. V was clipped by 6 bases and J by 3 bases; unmatched bases: 13. CDR3 sequence (DNA): TGTGCCAGCAGAATAACAGGGGTAGGGGTGGACACTGAAGCTTTCTTT. Residues: CASRITGVGVDTEAFF. The whole variable domain, remainder taken from reference TRBV28 and TRBJ1-1, is DVKVTQSSRYLVKRTGEKVFLECVQDMDHENMFWYRQDPGLGLRLIYFSYDVKMKEKGDIPEGYSVSREKKERFSLILESASTNQTSMYLCASRITGVGVDTEAFFGQGTRLTVV.

This clonotype was counted at least ten times. The chain employs TRBV6-2 or TRBV6-3 and TRBJ1-2; unclear D gene. Trimming removed 6 bases at V and 4 bases at J, with 15 bases between. The CDR3 sequence is 14 residues long. Germline lookup yields CDR1 MNHEY and CDR2 SVGEGT. CDR3 region: CASRSKQSFYGYTF. CDR3 sequence (DNA): TGTGCCAGCAGGTCAAAACAGAGCTTCTATGGCTACACCTTC.

About this clonotype itself: Its ends do not fully match the called genes, so a read error is possible. The rearrangement links TRBV18 to TRBJ2-1; TRBD2 is a possible D gene (5 bases). The germline CDR1 and CDR2 sequences are KGHSH and LQKENI. This CDR3 is 16 amino acids long. CDR3 sequence reads: CASSPPGELAYNKQFF. DNA of the CDR3: TGTGCCAGCTCACCACCTGGGGAGCTGGCCTACAATAAGCAGTTCTTC. Using reference TRBV18 and TRBJ2-1 for the parts outside the CDR3, the full variable domain is NAGVMQNPRHLVRRRGQEARLRCSPMKGHSHVYWYRQLPEEGLKFMVYLQKENIIDESGMPKERFSAEFPKEGPSILRIQQVVRGDSAAYFCASSPPGELAYNKQFFGPGTRLTVL.

The CDR3 reads CASRVGTSSNTGELFF. CDR3 nucleotide sequence: TGTGCCAGCAGAGTCGGGACTAGCAGTAACACCGGGGAGCTGTTTTTT. The rearrangement joins TRBV14 to TRBJ2-2, with 9 bases fitting TRBD2. Per germline, CDR1 SGHDN and CDR2 FVKESK. This CDR3 has 16 amino acids. J was trimmed by 2 bases and V by 6 bases; bases with no gene match: 7.

The table lists this clonotype with a few counts. A junction end diverges from the germline sequence, so it may reflect a read error. This chain uses TRBV5-6 with TRBJ1-6, with 10 bases that match TRBD1. The CDR3 length is 16 residues. The germline V gene has CDR1 SGHDT and CDR2 YYEEEE. The CDR3, as DNA: TGTGCCAGCAGGCGACAGGGGGCGCAGGAAAGCTCACCCCCCCACTTT. Translating it yields CASRRQGAQESSPPHF. The full variable domain, completed using reference TRBV5-6 and TRBJ1-6, is DAGVTQSPTHLIKTRGQQVTLRCSPKSGHDTVSWYQQALGQGPQFIFQYYEEEERQRGNFPDRFSGHQFPNYSSELNVNALLLGDSALYLCASRRQGAQESSPPHFGNGTRLTVT.

This clonotype was seen repeatedly, ten times or more. The V gene is TRBV29-1, the J gene TRBJ2-7; 10 bases match TRBD1. This CDR3 region has 14 residues. The V gene's germline CDR1 is SQVTM and CDR2 ANQGSEA. V lost 4 bases to trimming and J lost 5 bases; unmatched junction nucleotides: 8. DNA of the CDR3: TGCAGCGTTGTCGGCGGGACAGGGGCCGACGAGCAGTACTTC. Translated: CSVVGGTGADEQYF.

This clonotype occurred many times. The chain carries TRBV27 and TRBJ2-7; D is possibly TRBD1 or TRBD2 (5 bases each). CDR3 length: 12 residues. Germline V gene data show CDR1 as MNHEY and CDR2 as SMNVEV (reference sequence). V gave up 10 bases and J gave up 7 bases, with 17 bases separating them. CDR3 sequence (DNA): TGTGCCACAGCCAGGGAGACGGGGGAGCAGTACTTC. This gives the protein CATARETGEQYF.